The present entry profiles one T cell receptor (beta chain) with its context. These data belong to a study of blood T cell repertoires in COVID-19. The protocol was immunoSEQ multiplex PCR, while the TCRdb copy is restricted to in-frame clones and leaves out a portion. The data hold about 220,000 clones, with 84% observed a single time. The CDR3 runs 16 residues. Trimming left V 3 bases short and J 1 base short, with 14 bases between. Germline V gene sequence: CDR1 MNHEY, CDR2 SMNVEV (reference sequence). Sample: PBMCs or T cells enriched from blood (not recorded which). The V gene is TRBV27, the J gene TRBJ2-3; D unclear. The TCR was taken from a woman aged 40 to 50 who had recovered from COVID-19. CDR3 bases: TGTGCCAGCAGTTTCCAACCTCCAGGCGGCACAGATACGCAGTATTTT. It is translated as CASSFQPPGGTDTQYF.